Listed here are 23 T cell receptor beta chains from one sample, sequenced in a study of T cells in localized non-small cell lung cancer. TCRdb's table, derived via immunoSEQ multiplex PCR, lists solely in-frame clones and lacks some. This table has approximately 140,000 clones, 70% to 90% appearing once. The sample in question was peripheral blood, obtained before any cancer treatment. The receptors were gathered from a female donor older than 55 with stage I lung adenocarcinoma.

The chain employs TRBV27 and TRBJ1-6; no reliable D call. This CDR3 region has 14 residues. V gave up 3 bases and J gave up 2 bases, with 5 bases separating them. Germline CDR1 is MNHEY and CDR2 is SMNVEV (reference sequence). In DNA, the CDR3 is TGTGCCAGCAGTTTCCAGGCCTATAATTCACCCCTCCACTTT. Protein sequence: CASSFQAYNSPLHF.

Only a few counts were recorded for this clone. V usage is TRBV15 and J usage is TRBJ1-1; possible D gene TRBD1, 5 bases. From germline, CDR1 is LNHNV and CDR2 YYDKDF (reference sequence). V shed 3 bases and J shed 6 bases, with 20 bases lying between them. This CDR3 is built from 16 residues. CDR3 loop: CATSSGDKGKGAEAFF. DNA of the CDR3: TGTGCCACCAGCAGTGGGGATAAGGGGAAAGGGGCTGAAGCTTTCTTT.

This chain joins TRBV10-1 and TRBJ2-2; tentatively, D is TRBD2 (6 bases). The V end was cut by 10 bases, the J end by 4 bases, with 16 bases between. Germline V gene data show CDR1 as WNHNN and CDR2 as SYGVQD (reference sequence). The CDR3 runs to 14 residues. CDR3 sequence (DNA): TGCGCCACGTCGAAGGCGGGACGCACCGGGGAGCTGTTTTTT. Translating gives CATSKAGRTGELFF.

The V gene is TRBV29-1, the J gene TRBJ1-3; unclear D gene. The CDR3 covers 11 residues. Trimming cost V 4 bases and J 4 bases, with 5 bases left between them. CDR1 and CDR2 from the germline V gene are SQVTM and ANQGSEA. In DNA form, the CDR3 reads TGCAGCGTTGGTAGGGGAAACACCATATATTTT. This encodes CSVGRGNTIYF.

The genes are TRBV14 and TRBJ2-7; unclear D gene. Germline V gene data show CDR1 as SGHDN and CDR2 as FVKESK. The CDR3 spans 12 residues. V shed 3 bases and J shed 2 bases, with 5 bases lying between them. CDR3 sequence reads: CASSHNTYEQYF. The CDR3, as DNA: TGTGCCAGCAGCCACAACACCTACGAGCAGTACTTC.

V usage is TRBV2 and J usage is TRBJ1-1; TRBD1 agrees at 7 bases. V was clipped by 5 bases and J by 4 bases; unmatched bases: 10. Germline CDR1 reads SNHLY; CDR2 reads FYNNEI. This CDR3 spans 15 amino acids. Here the CDR3 reads CASSPQGGVSTEAFF. As DNA, the CDR3 is TGTGCCAGCAGTCCCCAGGGGGGAGTGAGCACTGAAGCTTTCTTT. The whole variable domain, remainder taken from reference TRBV2 and TRBJ1-1, is EPEVTQTPSHQVTQMGQEVILRCVPISNHLYFYWYRQILGQKVEFLVSFYNNEISEKSEIFDDQFSVERPDGSNFTLKIRSTKLEDSAMYFCASSPQGGVSTEAFFGQGTRLTVV.

The chain combines TRBV19 with TRBJ1-1; unclear D gene. This CDR3 comprises 12 residues. Germline V lookup: CDR1 LNHDA, CDR2 SQIVND (reference sequence). The V and J ends lost 1 base and 10 bases respectively, with 10 bases between them. CDR3 residues: CASSIGRRGAFF. CDR3 nucleotide sequence: TGTGCCAGTAGTATAGGCCGCCGAGGAGCTTTCTTT.

The V call is TRBV5-4, the J call TRBJ2-1; the match to TRBD2 covers 7 bases. CDR3 length: 15 residues. V shed 3 bases, J shed 7 bases, and the junction held 10 bases outside the gene matches. Germline CDR1 and CDR2: SGHNT and YYREEE (reference sequence). The CDR3 coding sequence is TGTGCCAGCAGCTCCCCGGGAGGCCCCACTAATGAGCAGTTCTTC. Its translation: CASSSPGGPTNEQFF. The full variable domain, its missing parts supplied by reference TRBV5-4 and TRBJ2-1, is ETGVTQSPTHLIKTRGQQVTLRCSSQSGHNTVSWYQQALGQGPQFIFQYYREEENGRGNFPPRFSGLQFPNYSSELNVNALELDDSALYLCASSSPGGPTNEQFFGPGTRLTVL.

The genes are TRBV19 and TRBJ2-5; D is undetermined. V lost 3 bases and J lost 2, with 4 bases in between. Per germline, CDR1 LNHDA and CDR2 SQIVND (reference sequence). This CDR3 has 12 residues. The CDR3 coding sequence is TGTGCCAGTAGTATGACACAAGAGACCCAGTACTTC. Its translation is CASSMTQETQYF.

The chain couples TRBV28 to TRBJ2-3; D might be TRBD1 (6 bases). The CDR3 extends over 15 amino acids. The germline V gene has CDR1 MDHEN and CDR2 SYDVKM. The V end lost 2 bases, the J end lost 2 bases, and 11 bases lay between the germline ends. This CDR3 reads CASSLEDSLTDTQYF. DNA for the CDR3: TGTGCCAGCAGTTTAGAGGACAGCCTCACAGATACGCAGTATTTT.

This chain connects TRBV18 to TRBJ2-3; D is unresolved. The CDR3 consists of 14 residues. The V end lost 4 bases, the J end lost 4 bases, and 12 bases lay between the germline ends. Germline V lookup: CDR1 KGHSH, CDR2 LQKENI. The CDR3 loop reads CASSLLLSADTQYF. In DNA form, the CDR3 reads TGTGCCAGCTCACTCCTCTTATCGGCAGATACGCAGTATTTT.

The V gene is TRBV7-2, the J gene TRBJ2-7, with 8 bases lining up with TRBD2. Germline V lookup: CDR1 SGHTA, CDR2 FQGNSA. Trimming took 5 bases from V and 0 from J; bases not matched to a gene: 6. CDR3 length: 15 amino acids. As DNA, the CDR3 is TGTGCCAGCAGCCGGGTGAGCGGGAGCTCCTACGAGCAGTACTTC. Amino acid sequence: CASSRVSGSSYEQYF. The complete variable domain, with remaining parts taken from reference TRBV7-2 and TRBJ2-7, reads GAGVSQSPSNKVTEKGKDVELRCDPISGHTALYWYRQSLGQGLEFLIYFQGNSAPDKSGLPSDRFSAERTGGSVSTLTIQRTQQEDSAVYLCASSRVSGSSYEQYFGPGTRLTVT.

The CDR3 DNA reads as TGTGCCTGGAGTGTAGATGGCCAAAATCAGCCCCAGCATTTT. Residues: CAWSVDGQNQPQHF. The chain recombines TRBV30 with TRBJ1-5; D is ambiguous. Between the trimmed V and J ends, which lost 0 bases and 4 bases, there was a span of 10 bases. The CDR3 covers 14 residues. Looked up from germline, CDR1 is GTSNPN and CDR2 is SVGIG (reference sequence).

V is TRBV28 and J is TRBJ1-2; the match to TRBD1 covers 8 bases. The CDR3 length is 14 residues. Looked up from germline, CDR1 is MDHEN and CDR2 is SYDVKM. Germline trimming cut 6 bases from V and 2 bases from J; bases unmatched to any gene: 5. The CDR3 loop reads CASSWGQANYGYTF. Here the CDR3 DNA reads TGTGCCAGCAGCTGGGGACAGGCCAACTATGGCTACACCTTC.

Only a few counts were recorded for this clone. The V call is TRBV10-3, the J call TRBJ1-5; D not certain. The CDR3 has 14 amino acids. Trimming removed 0 bases from V and 8 bases from J, with 11 bases in between. From germline, CDR1 is ENHRY and CDR2 SYGVKD. The CDR3: CAISESASTEPQHF. The CDR3 bases are TGTGCCATCAGTGAGTCGGCCTCTACGGAGCCCCAGCATTTT.

In its sample, this clone was seen once. The chain uses TRBV5-1 and TRBJ2-1, with 11 nucleotides matching TRBD2. V shed 7 bases and J 6 bases; nucleotides not matched to a gene: 12. The CDR3 runs to 16 residues. Germline-derived CDR1 and CDR2 are SGHRS and YFSETQ. CDR3 protein: CASRGVTSGNGNEQFF. In DNA, the CDR3 is TGCGCCAGCCGTGGTGTGACTAGCGGGAATGGCAATGAGCAGTTCTTC.

The chain has TRBV14 and TRBJ1-1; D perhaps matches TRBD1 (6 bases). Trimming removed 6 bases from V and 1 base from J, with 18 bases in between. Germline V CDR1 and CDR2: SGHDN, FVKESK. CDR3 length equals 16 residues. The CDR3 protein is CASSFITGKANTEAFF. The CDR3 nucleotides read TGTGCCAGCAGTTTCATCACAGGGAAAGCGAACACTGAAGCTTTCTTT.

This chain uses TRBV2 with TRBJ2-1, with a tentative D call TRBD2 (5 bases). This CDR3 region has 11 residues. The germline V and J ends were trimmed by 3 bases and 8 bases, with 5 bases remaining between them. Germline V lookup: CDR1 SNHLY, CDR2 FYNNEI. The CDR3 DNA reads as TGTGCCAGCAGTGAGAGGGATGAGCAGTTCTTC. Protein product: CASSERDEQFF.

This sequence joins TRBV27 and TRBJ2-3; 10 nucleotides match TRBD2. With 2 bases clipped from V and 0 bases from J, the junction kept 8 bases outside the gene matches. This CDR3 region has 18 residues. Germline V lookup: CDR1 MNHEY, CDR2 SMNVEV (reference sequence). The CDR3, as DNA: TGTGCCAGCAGTTTAGGGCTAGCGGGAGTCTGGAGCACAGATACGCAGTATTTT. The encoded protein is CASSLGLAGVWSTDTQYF.

The chain links TRBV30 to TRBJ2-3; D gene unclear. Trimming left V 0 bases short and J 3 bases short, with 4 bases between. Germline V gene lookup returns CDR1 GTSNPN and CDR2 SVGIG (reference sequence). The CDR3 is 12 amino acids. CDR3 protein: CAWSVGTDTQYF. CDR3 nucleotides: TGTGCCTGGAGTGTTGGTACAGATACGCAGTATTTT.

This clone has a single count. J is TRBJ2-3 and V is TRBV7-6, with 14 bases aligning to TRBD2. The length of the CDR3 is 15 residues. With V trimmed by 5 bases and J by 7 bases, 5 bases remained unmatched. Germline CDR1 and CDR2: SGHVS and FNYEAQ. The CDR3 reads CASSPGLAGGYTQYF. CDR3 DNA: TGTGCCAGCAGCCCCGGACTAGCGGGAGGTTATACGCAGTATTTT.

CDR3: CASSLLTGTANTEAFF. The CDR3 region has the DNA TGCGCCAGCAGCTTGTTAACCGGGACGGCGAACACTGAAGCTTTCTTT. The chain has TRBV5-1 and TRBJ1-1; possible D gene TRBD1, 5 bases. There are 16 residues in the CDR3. The V gene's germline CDR1 is SGHRS and CDR2 YFSETQ. With 1 base removed from V and 1 base from J, the gap between germline ends came to 14 bases. Variable domain in full (rest from reference TRBV5-1 and TRBJ1-1): KAGVTQTPRYLIKTRGQQVTLSCSPISGHRSVSWYQQTPGQGLQFLFEYFSETQRNKGNFPGRFSGRQFSNSRSEMNVSTLELGDSALYLCASSLLTGTANTEAFFGQGTRLTVV.

This clone has more than one count but fewer than ten. The chain has TRBV5-4 and TRBJ2-5, with 8 bases fitting TRBD1. V was pared by 0 bases and J by 4 bases, with 5 bases of the junction left unmatched. CDR1 and CDR2 (germline): SGHNT, YYREEE (reference sequence). The CDR3 totals 15 residues. The CDR3 DNA sequence: TGTGCCAGCAGCTTGGTGGGACAGGCAGGAGAGACCCAGTACTTC. Translation: CASSLVGQAGETQYF.